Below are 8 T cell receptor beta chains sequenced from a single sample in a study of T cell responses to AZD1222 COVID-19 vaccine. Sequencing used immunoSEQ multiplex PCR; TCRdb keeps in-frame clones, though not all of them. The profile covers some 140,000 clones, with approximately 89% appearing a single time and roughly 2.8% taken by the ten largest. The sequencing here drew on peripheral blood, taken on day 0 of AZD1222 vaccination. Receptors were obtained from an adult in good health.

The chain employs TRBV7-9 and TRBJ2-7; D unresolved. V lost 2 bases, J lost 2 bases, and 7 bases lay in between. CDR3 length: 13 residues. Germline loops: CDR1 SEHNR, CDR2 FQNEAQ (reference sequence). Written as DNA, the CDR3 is TGTGCCAGCAGCTTAACTGGAACCTACGAGCAGTACTTC. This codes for CASSLTGTYEQYF.

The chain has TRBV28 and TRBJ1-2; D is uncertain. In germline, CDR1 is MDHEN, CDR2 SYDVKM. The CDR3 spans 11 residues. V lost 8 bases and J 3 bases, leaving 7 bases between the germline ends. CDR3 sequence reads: CASQKYYGYTF. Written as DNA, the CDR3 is TGTGCCAGCCAAAAGTACTATGGCTACACCTTC.

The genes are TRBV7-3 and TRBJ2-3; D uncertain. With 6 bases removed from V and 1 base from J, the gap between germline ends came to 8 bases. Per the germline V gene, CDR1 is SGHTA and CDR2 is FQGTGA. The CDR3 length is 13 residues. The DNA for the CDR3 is TGTGCCAGCAGTCCGATAGGCACAGATACGCAGTATTTT. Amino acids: CASSPIGTDTQYF.

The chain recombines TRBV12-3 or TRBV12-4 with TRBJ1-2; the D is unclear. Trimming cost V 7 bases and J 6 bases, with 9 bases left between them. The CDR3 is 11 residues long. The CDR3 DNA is TGTGCCAGCACCTCAGGCGATGGCTACACCTTC. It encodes CASTSGDGYTF.

CDR3 sequence: CASSWAGTENSPLHF. The CDR3, as DNA: TGCGCCAGCAGCTGGGCCGGGACGGAGAATTCACCCCTCCACTTT. This sequence joins TRBV5-1 and TRBJ1-6; tentatively, D is TRBD1 (5 bases). The V end was cut by 3 bases, the J end by 7 bases, with 14 bases between. This CDR3 has 15 amino acids. CDR1 is SGHRS, CDR2 YFSETQ, per germline.

The CDR3 is CASSQVEPSHRETQYF. In DNA form, the CDR3 reads TGTGCCAGCAGCCAAGTTGAGCCCTCCCACCGGGAGACCCAGTACTTC. The V gene is TRBV14, the J gene TRBJ2-5; no definite D call. Germline V lookup: CDR1 SGHDN, CDR2 FVKESK. CDR3 length: 16 residues. V was cut by 1 base and J by 5 bases, with 17 bases left in between.

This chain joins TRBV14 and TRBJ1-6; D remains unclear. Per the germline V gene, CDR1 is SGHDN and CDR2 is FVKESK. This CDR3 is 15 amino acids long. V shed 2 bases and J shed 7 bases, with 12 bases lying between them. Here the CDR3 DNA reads TGTGCCAGCAGCCAAAGATGGTCGGGGAATTCACCCCTCCACTTT. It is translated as CASSQRWSGNSPLHF.

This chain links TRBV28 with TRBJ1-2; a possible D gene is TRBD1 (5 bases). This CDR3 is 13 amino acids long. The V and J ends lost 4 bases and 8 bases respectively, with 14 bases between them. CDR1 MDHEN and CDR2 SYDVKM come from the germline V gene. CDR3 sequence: CASSSGDRRGYTF. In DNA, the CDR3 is TGTGCCAGCAGTTCCGGGGACCGGCGAGGCTACACCTTC.